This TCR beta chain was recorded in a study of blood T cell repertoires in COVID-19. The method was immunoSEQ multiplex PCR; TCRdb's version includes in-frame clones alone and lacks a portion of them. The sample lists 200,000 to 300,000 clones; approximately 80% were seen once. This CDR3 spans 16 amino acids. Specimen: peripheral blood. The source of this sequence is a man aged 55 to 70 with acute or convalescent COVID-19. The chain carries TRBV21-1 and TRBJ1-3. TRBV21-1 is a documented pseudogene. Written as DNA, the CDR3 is TGTGCCAGCAGCAAAGTAAAAGACGGGGCTGGAAACACCATATATTTT. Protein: CASSKVKDGAGNTIYF.